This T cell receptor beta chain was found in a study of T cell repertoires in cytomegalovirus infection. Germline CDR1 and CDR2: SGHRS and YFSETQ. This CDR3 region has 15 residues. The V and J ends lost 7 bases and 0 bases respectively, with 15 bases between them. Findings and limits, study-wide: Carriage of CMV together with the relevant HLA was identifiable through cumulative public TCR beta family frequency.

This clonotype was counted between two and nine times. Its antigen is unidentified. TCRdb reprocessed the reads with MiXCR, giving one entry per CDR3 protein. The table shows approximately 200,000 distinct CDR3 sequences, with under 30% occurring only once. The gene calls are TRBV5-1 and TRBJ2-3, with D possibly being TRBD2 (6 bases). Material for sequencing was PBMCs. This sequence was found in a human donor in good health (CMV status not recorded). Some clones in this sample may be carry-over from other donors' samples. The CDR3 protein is CASGSSDPSTDTQYF. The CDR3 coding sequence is TGCGCCAGCGGCTCTAGCGACCCTAGCACAGATACGCAGTATTTT.